One and the same sample provided the 27 T cell receptor beta chains below, sequenced in a study of CD4 T cells in relation to SARS-CoV-2 and coronaviruses. Measured with immunoSEQ multiplex PCR; TCRdb has only the in-frame clones, and not every one. Among some 40,000 clones, 80% to 90% were seen once, and the ten largest hold around 3.3%. The sample consisted of memory CD4+ T cells from PBMCs. Receptors were obtained from an adult with COVID-19.

V is TRBV29-1 and J is TRBJ2-3, with 7 bases aligning to TRBD1. CDR3 length: 15 amino acids. The germline V gene has CDR1 SQVTM and CDR2 ANQGSEA. The trim removed 1 base at V and 2 bases at J, leaving 6 bases unmatched. The CDR3 spells CSVEAPDRSTDTQYF. In nucleotides, the CDR3 is TGCAGCGTTGAAGCGCCGGACAGGTCCACAGATACGCAGTATTTT.

This chain joins TRBV2 and TRBJ2-1; 7 bases agree with TRBD2. V was clipped by 7 bases and J by 3 bases; unmatched bases: 12. CDR3 length: 16 amino acids. The germline V gene encodes CDR1 SNHLY and CDR2 FYNNEI. The CDR3 loop reads CASTVSAGAGYNEQFF. The CDR3 DNA follows: TGTGCCAGCACTGTCTCTGCGGGAGCTGGCTACAATGAGCAGTTCTTC.

This clone has more than one count but fewer than ten. The chain couples TRBV2 to TRBJ2-5, with 7 bases identical to TRBD2. Trimming removed 6 bases from V and 3 bases from J; junction bases left unmatched: 7. This CDR3 has 14 amino acids. Germline CDR1 SNHLY, CDR2 FYNNEI. In DNA, the CDR3 is TGTGCCAGCAGCCCAGCGGGGAAAGAAGAGACCCAGTACTTC. Residues: CASSPAGKEETQYF.

This chain connects TRBV2 to TRBJ1-2; 7 positions agree with TRBD1. CDR3 length: 11 residues. CDR1 and CDR2 (germline): SNHLY, FYNNEI. V gave up 7 bases and J gave up 8 bases; unmatched junction bases: 4. CDR3 nucleotides: TGTGCCAGCAAAGTCAGGGGGGGCTACACCTTC. Protein: CASKVRGGYTF.

The V call is TRBV7-3, the J call TRBJ2-3; unclear D gene. Germline-derived CDR1 and CDR2 are SGHTA and FQGTGA. The CDR3 extends over 18 amino acids. V was trimmed by 2 bases and J by 1 base, leaving 19 bases between them. Here the CDR3 reads CASSLAELTTLGTDTQYF. In nucleotides, the CDR3 is TGTGCCAGCAGCTTAGCCGAGCTGACCACGCTGGGCACAGATACGCAGTATTTT.

The chain carries TRBV5-1 and TRBJ1-1; D is unclear. Germline loops: CDR1 SGHRS, CDR2 YFSETQ. The V end was cut by 3 bases, the J end by 5 bases, with 11 bases between. This CDR3 has 13 residues. The chain's CDR3 is CASSSPGRTEAFF. For the CDR3, the DNA is TGCGCCAGCAGCTCACCCGGGAGGACTGAAGCTTTCTTT.

The V gene is TRBV29-1, the J gene TRBJ2-1; no clear D gene. V was clipped by 6 bases and J by 7 bases, with 13 bases between them. CDR1 and CDR2 from the germline V gene are SQVTM and ANQGSEA. The CDR3 is 12 residues long. CDR3: CSVQYSVNEQFF. The CDR3 DNA reads TGCAGCGTCCAATATAGTGTTAATGAGCAGTTCTTC.

V is TRBV29-1 and J is TRBJ1-4; D call uncertain. This CDR3 comprises 13 residues. CDR1 is SQVTM, CDR2 ANQGSEA, per germline. V gave up 3 bases and J gave up 10 bases, with 15 bases separating them. CDR3 sequence (DNA): TGCAGCGTTGACCCCTCGGGCGAGGGAAAACTGTTTTTT. As protein: CSVDPSGEGKLFF.

J is TRBJ1-6 and V is TRBV1. TRBV1 is tagged as a pseudogene. CDR3 length: 20 amino acids. The CDR3 sequence is CTSSQDHTRARDFGGLSLHF. In DNA form, the CDR3 reads TGCACCAGCAGCCAAGATCATACCCGGGCCAGGGACTTTGGGGGGTTATCCCTCCACTTT.

The rearrangement links TRBV7-8 to TRBJ1-5; D unresolved. V lost 2 bases and J lost 0, with 8 bases in between. CDR1 and CDR2 from the germline V gene are SGHVS and FQNEAQ. This CDR3 spans 15 amino acids. The CDR3 sequence is CASSLFSVSNQPQHF. The CDR3 bases are TGTGCCAGCAGCTTATTCTCAGTTAGCAATCAGCCCCAGCATTTT.

This rearrangement joins TRBV5-6 to TRBJ1-5; D possibly corresponds to TRBD1 (5 bases). The CDR3 contains 16 residues. The germline V gene has CDR1 SGHDT and CDR2 YYEEEE. V was cut by 0 bases and J by 2 bases, with 12 bases left in between. CDR3 bases: TGTGCCAGCAGCTTGGCTGGGGGGTTCGGCAATCAGCCCCAGCATTTT. Its protein is CASSLAGGFGNQPQHF.

This chain uses TRBV11-2 with TRBJ2-5, with TRBD2 identical over 13 bases. Looked up from germline, CDR1 is SGHAT and CDR2 is FQNNGV. The length of the CDR3 is 17 residues. V trimming: 4 bases; J trimming: 2 bases; junction bases outside the gene matches: 7. The CDR3 region is CASSSGLAGAEQETQYF. As DNA, the CDR3 is TGTGCCAGCAGCTCCGGACTAGCGGGAGCCGAGCAAGAGACCCAGTACTTC. Full variable domain (missing parts from reference TRBV11-2 and TRBJ2-5): EAGVAQSPRYKIIEKRQSVAFWCNPISGHATLYWYQQILGQGPKLLIQFQNNGVVDDSQLPKDRFSAERLKGVDSTLKIQPAKLEDSAVYLCASSSGLAGAEQETQYFGPGTRLLVL.

This clone appeared once. This chain connects TRBV11-3 to TRBJ2-1; tentatively, D is TRBD2 (6 bases). The germline gives CDR1 SGHNT, CDR2 YENEEA. V lost 2 bases to trimming and J lost 15 bases, with 17 bases between them. This CDR3 comprises 13 residues. CDR3 amino acids: CASSLTWDSRLFF. Written as DNA, the CDR3 is TGTGCCAGCAGCTTAACTTGGGACTCCAGGCTGTTCTTC.

The chain joins TRBV9 to TRBJ1-6, with D unresolved. Trimming cost V 0 bases and J 7 bases, with 11 bases left between them. Germline V gives CDR1 SGDLS, CDR2 YYNGEE. This CDR3 comprises 15 residues. The DNA of the CDR3 is TGTGCCAGCAGCGTAGATCAGGCCCTAAATTCACCCCTCCACTTT. Protein: CASSVDQALNSPLHF.

The chain couples TRBV2 to TRBJ1-4; D might be TRBD1 (5 bases). CDR3 length equals 13 residues. V was pared by 7 bases and J by 5 bases, with 11 bases between. Germline V gene data show CDR1 as SNHLY and CDR2 as FYNNEI. This chain's CDR3 is CASNRDPNEKLFF. The CDR3 nucleotides read TGTGCCAGCAACCGGGACCCCAATGAAAAACTGTTTTTT.

V is TRBV6-5 and J is TRBJ2-1; the D is unclear. Germline values: CDR1 MNHEY, CDR2 SVGAGI. This CDR3 region has 13 residues. V was pared by 6 bases and J by 0 bases, with 6 bases between. The CDR3 spells CASRYDSYNEQFF. The CDR3 DNA reads TGTGCCAGCAGATACGACTCCTACAATGAGCAGTTCTTC.

V usage is TRBV14 and J usage is TRBJ2-2, with D perhaps assigned TRBD1 or TRBD2 (5 bases each). Germline CDR1 is SGHDN and CDR2 is FVKESK. This CDR3 contains 15 residues. With 4 bases removed from V and 5 bases from J, the gap between germline ends came to 14 bases. In DNA form, the CDR3 reads TGTGCCAGCAGCCGCACTAGATGGGGGACCGGGGAGCTGTTTTTT. Translating gives CASSRTRWGTGELFF.

The chain is built from TRBV28 and TRBJ2-7; the D is unclear. Germline assignment: CDR1 MDHEN and CDR2 SYDVKM. The length of the CDR3 is 13 residues. V lost 7 bases and J 1 base, leaving 11 bases between the germline ends. DNA for the CDR3: TGTGCCAGCACACGACCCTCTTCCTACGAGCAGTACTTC. Amino acids: CASTRPSSYEQYF.

This chain connects TRBV12-3 or TRBV12-4 to TRBJ1-2; TRBD1 aligns across 8 bases. The CDR3 covers 13 residues. Trimming cost V 3 bases and J 7 bases; bases outside gene matches: 4. The DNA of the CDR3 is TGTGCCAGCAGTTTTGGACAGGGTGTTGGCTACACCTTC. This codes for CASSFGQGVGYTF.

This chain uses TRBV6-5 with TRBJ1-1; TRBD1 might be the D (6 bases). Looked up from germline, CDR1 is MNHEY and CDR2 is SVGAGI. Trimming shortened V by 8 bases and J by 0 bases, and 16 bases separated the two germline ends. The CDR3 length is 15 residues. CDR3 DNA sequence: TGTGCCAGCTCAACTACCGGGGGGCTGAACACTGAAGCTTTCTTT. This gives the protein CASSTTGGLNTEAFF.

The chain recombines TRBV7-9 with TRBJ2-2, with D perhaps matching TRBD2 (5 bases). The CDR3 covers 14 residues. The ends were cut back, 3 bases at V and 2 bases at J, with 7 bases in the middle. Germline CDR1 reads SEHNR; CDR2 reads FQNEAQ (reference sequence). In DNA form, the CDR3 reads TGTGCCAGCAGCTTGACGGGAAACACCGGGGAGCTGTTTTTT. Protein product: CASSLTGNTGELFF.

This clone was seen once. CDR3 sequence: CASSGGVGGSSYNEQFF. In nucleotides, the CDR3 is TGTGCCAGCAGTGGGGGGGTCGGGGGTAGCTCCTACAATGAGCAGTTCTTC. This chain connects TRBV2 to TRBJ2-1; possible D gene TRBD2, 6 bases. V was clipped by 4 bases and J by 0 bases, with 16 bases between them. Looked up from germline, CDR1 is SNHLY and CDR2 is FYNNEI. The CDR3 runs 17 residues.

The CDR3 nucleotides are TGCAGCGTTGAAGGACAGGGGGCCTACGAGCAGTACTTC. It translates to CSVEGQGAYEQYF. The chain has TRBV29-1 and TRBJ2-7; 9 positions agree with TRBD1. The length of the CDR3 is 13 residues. Trimming took 1 base from V and 2 from J; bases not matched to a gene: 0. Germline V gene lookup returns CDR1 SQVTM and CDR2 ANQGSEA.

This chain links TRBV7-8 with TRBJ2-5; no firm D call. Germline CDR1 and CDR2: SGHVS and FQNEAQ. Trimming took off 1 base at V and 2 bases at J, with 5 bases between the two ends. The CDR3 is 13 amino acids. The CDR3 protein is CASSLERQETQYF. The CDR3 nucleotides are TGTGCCAGCAGCTTAGAACGACAAGAGACCCAGTACTTC. The variable domain in full, with the rest retrieved from reference TRBV7-8 and TRBJ2-5, is GAGVSQSPRYKVAKRGQDVALRCDPISGHVSLFWYQQALGQGPEFLTYFQNEAQLDKSGLPSDRFFAERPEGSVSTLKIQRTQQEDSAVYLCASSLERQETQYFGPGTRLLVL.

This chain joins TRBV7-2 and TRBJ2-2; the D is unclear. This CDR3 contains 15 residues. The V and J ends lost 5 bases and 1 base respectively, with 11 bases between them. The V gene's germline CDR1 is SGHTA and CDR2 FQGNSA. This chain's CDR3 is CASSPFDMNTGELFF. As DNA, the CDR3 is TGTGCCAGCAGCCCGTTCGACATGAACACCGGGGAGCTGTTTTTT.

The rearrangement joins TRBV6-2 or TRBV6-3 to TRBJ2-3; D is unclear. In germline, CDR1 is MNHEY, CDR2 SVGEGT. The germline V and J ends were trimmed by 0 bases and 0 bases, with 7 bases remaining between them. The CDR3 consists of 15 residues. The CDR3 DNA reads TGTGCCAGCAGTTACTCAAGAAGGAGCACAGATACGCAGTATTTT. This sequence encodes CASSYSRRSTDTQYF.

The chain uses TRBV9 and TRBJ1-1; D is undetermined. The CDR3 length is 13 residues. V was trimmed by 7 bases and J by 0 bases, leaving 10 bases between them. From germline, CDR1 is SGDLS and CDR2 YYNGEE. CDR3: CASSTFMNTEAFF. The CDR3 nucleotides read TGTGCCAGCTCCACGTTCATGAACACTGAAGCTTTCTTT.